This T cell receptor beta chain is from a study of T cell responses to AZD1222 COVID-19 vaccine. Study conclusions and caveats: Donors were mostly white British, more females; clonal diversity possibly underestimated. Two AZD1222 administrations were followed by greater Spike-specific TCR breadth and depth.

The germline V gene has CDR1 PRHDT and CDR2 FYEKMQ (reference sequence). Trimming removed 5 bases at V and 2 bases at J, with 16 bases between. The CDR3 extends over 15 amino acids. On this clone: Its matching antigen is unknown.

Sequencing was performed with immunoSEQ multiplex PCR; in TCRdb, only in-frame clones are kept and a portion is missing. The data show tens of thousands of clones, roughly 88% seen once. Second-dose intervals near 4 or 12 weeks were combined. The sequence derives from an adult who received the AZD1222 COVID-19 vaccine. Sample: peripheral blood, taken 28 days after the second AZD1222 dose. The V and J genes are TRBV13 and TRBJ2-7; the D gene is possibly TRBD1 (6 bases). CDR3 residues: CASSHGGSGAYEQYF. CDR3 nucleotides: TGTGCCAGCAGCCACGGAGGCTCAGGGGCCTACGAGCAGTACTTC.